One and the same sample provided the 8 T cell receptor beta chains below, sequenced in a study of molecular identifiers for immune sequencing clone quantification. Each CDR3 protein is one row after TCRdb ran MiXCR on the PCR reads. Of about 500,000 distinct CDR3 sequences detected, around 21% appear once; the ten largest clones hold 0.7% to 0.95%. The sequenced material came from naive CD8+ T cells from blood, with Jurkat cell RNA spiked in. Indicated subset: FACS-sorted CD8+CD4-CCR7+CD45RA+ naive T cells. The receptors here all came from a human donor in good health. Some libraries in this study had Jurkat cell RNA spiked in.

For this clonotype: A much larger clone differs by one base, so this may be a read error. In DNA, the CDR3 is TGCGGCGTTGCTACAGGGGGCGGTCAGCCCCAGCATTTT. Its translation is CGVATGGGQPQHF. This rearrangement joins TRBV29-1 to TRBJ1-5, with TRBD1 matching over 9 bases. The CDR3 totals 13 residues. CDR1 SQVTM and CDR2 ANQGSEA come from the germline V gene.

This clonotype has just a few counts. This chain connects TRBV29-1 to TRBJ1-2; D is ambiguous. V was trimmed by 5 bases and J by 8 bases, leaving 15 bases between them. Germline V lookup: CDR1 SQVTM, CDR2 ANQGSEA. The CDR3 totals 12 residues. In DNA, the CDR3 is TGCAGCGTTATTACACACGGCGGGGGCTACACCTTC. Amino acid sequence: CSVITHGGGYTF.

Many counts were recorded for this clonotype. The chain employs TRBV27 and TRBJ2-2; possible D gene TRBD1, 6 bases. The CDR3 is made up of 17 amino acids. Trimming took off 0 bases at V and 4 bases at J, with 15 bases between the two ends. Germline loops: CDR1 MNHEY, CDR2 SMNVEV (reference sequence). CDR3 sequence: CASSLSSRGSGTGELFF. The CDR3, as DNA: TGTGCCAGCAGTTTATCGAGCAGGGGATCTGGCACCGGGGAGCTGTTTTTT.

The V call is TRBV4-3, the J call TRBJ2-5; maybe TRBD2 (5 bases). The CDR3 runs to 15 residues. Germline CDR1 and CDR2: LGHNA and YSLEER. V lost 1 base and J 5 bases, leaving 14 bases between the germline ends. CDR3 loop: CASSQATAPGETQYF. The DNA for the CDR3 is TGCGCCAGCAGCCAAGCTACCGCACCGGGGGAGACCCAGTACTTC.

There are a few counts of this clonotype. The J gene is TRBJ1-1, the V gene TRBV6-1; 7 bases agree with TRBD1. Trimming at V came to 4 bases and at J to 8 bases, leaving 4 bases not matched to a gene. Germline V gene lookup returns CDR1 MNHNS and CDR2 SASEGT. The CDR3 runs to 12 residues. DNA for the CDR3: TGTGCCAGCAGTGGGGGACAGACAGAAGCTTTCTTT. Amino acid sequence: CASSGGQTEAFF.

This clonotype came up many times. The rearrangement uses TRBV12-3 or TRBV12-4 and TRBJ2-1, with TRBD2 matching over 13 bases. There are 15 residues in the CDR3. The V segment lost 5 bases and the J segment 12 bases; nucleotides outside the gene matches: 10. The CDR3, as DNA: TGTGCCAGCAGTCCACTAGCGGGGGGGCCGGCCGGGCAGTTCTTC. This translates into CASSPLAGGPAGQFF.

Comment on this clonotype: Mismatch with germline at one junction end may stem from a read error. The rearrangement joins TRBV20-1 to TRBJ2-1, with D possibly being TRBD2 (6 bases). The CDR3 is 16 amino acids. Germline V gives CDR1 DFQATT, CDR2 SNEGSKA (reference sequence). In DNA, the CDR3 is TGCGGTGCTAGAGATTGGGCTAGCGAAGCCCACAATGAGCAGTTCTTC. Amino acid sequence: CGARDWASEAHNEQFF.

The sample holds a few counts of this clonotype. This chain links TRBV27 with TRBJ2-7, with a possible D match to TRBD2 (6 bases). V was trimmed by 2 bases and J by 3 bases, leaving 11 bases between them. This CDR3 spans 14 amino acids. Germline-derived CDR1 and CDR2 are MNHEY and SMNVEV (reference sequence). The chain's CDR3 is CASSLAGYRYEQYF. For the CDR3, the DNA is TGTGCCAGCAGTTTAGCGGGGTACCGCTACGAGCAGTACTTC.